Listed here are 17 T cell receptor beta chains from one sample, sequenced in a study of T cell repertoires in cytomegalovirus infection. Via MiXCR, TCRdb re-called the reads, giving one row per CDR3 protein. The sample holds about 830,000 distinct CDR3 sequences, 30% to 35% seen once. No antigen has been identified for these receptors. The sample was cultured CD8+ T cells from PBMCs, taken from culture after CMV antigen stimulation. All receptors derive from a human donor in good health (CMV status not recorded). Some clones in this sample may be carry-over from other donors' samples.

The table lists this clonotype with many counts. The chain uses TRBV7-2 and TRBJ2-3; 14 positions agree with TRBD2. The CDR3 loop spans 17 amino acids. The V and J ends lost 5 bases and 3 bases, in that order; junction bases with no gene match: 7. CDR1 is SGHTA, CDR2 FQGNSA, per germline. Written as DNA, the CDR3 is TGTGCCAGCAGCCGTGGACTAGCGGGGGGAGATACAGATACGCAGTATTTT. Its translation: CASSRGLAGGDTDTQYF.

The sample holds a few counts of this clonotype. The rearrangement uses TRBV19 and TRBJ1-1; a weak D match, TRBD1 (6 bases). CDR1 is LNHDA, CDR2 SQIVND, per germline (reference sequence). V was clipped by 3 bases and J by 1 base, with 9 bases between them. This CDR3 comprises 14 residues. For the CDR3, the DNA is TGTGCCAGTAGTATCCCAGGGGCGAACACTGAAGCTTTCTTT. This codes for CASSIPGANTEAFF.

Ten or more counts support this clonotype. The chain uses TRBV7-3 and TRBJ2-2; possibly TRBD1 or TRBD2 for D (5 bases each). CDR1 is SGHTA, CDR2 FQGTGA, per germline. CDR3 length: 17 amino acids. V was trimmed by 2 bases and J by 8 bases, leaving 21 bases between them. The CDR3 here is CASSLSQLSGGIGELFF. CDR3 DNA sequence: TGTGCCAGCAGCTTATCCCAACTAAGTGGGGGAATAGGGGAGCTGTTTTTT.

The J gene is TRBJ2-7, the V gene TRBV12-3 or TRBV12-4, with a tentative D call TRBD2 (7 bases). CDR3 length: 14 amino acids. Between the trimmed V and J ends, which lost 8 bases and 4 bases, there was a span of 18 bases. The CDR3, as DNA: TGTGCCAGCCCCCGTGGGGGGGGCCCATACGAGCAGTACTTC. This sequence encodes CASPRGGGPYEQYF.

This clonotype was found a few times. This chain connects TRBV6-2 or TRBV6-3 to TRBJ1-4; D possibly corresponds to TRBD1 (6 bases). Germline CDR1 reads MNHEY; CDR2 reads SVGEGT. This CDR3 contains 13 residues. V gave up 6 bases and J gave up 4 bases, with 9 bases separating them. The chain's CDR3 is CASSYRVNEKLFF. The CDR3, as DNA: TGTGCCAGCAGCTACAGGGTTAATGAAAAACTGTTTTTT.

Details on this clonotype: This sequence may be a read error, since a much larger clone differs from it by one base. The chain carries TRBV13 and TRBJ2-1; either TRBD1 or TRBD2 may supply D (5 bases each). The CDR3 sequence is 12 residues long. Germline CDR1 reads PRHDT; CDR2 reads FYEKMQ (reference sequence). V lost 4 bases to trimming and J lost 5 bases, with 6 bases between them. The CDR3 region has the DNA TGTGCCAGCAGCTGGGACGACAATGAGCAGTTCTTC. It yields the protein CASSWDDNEQFF.

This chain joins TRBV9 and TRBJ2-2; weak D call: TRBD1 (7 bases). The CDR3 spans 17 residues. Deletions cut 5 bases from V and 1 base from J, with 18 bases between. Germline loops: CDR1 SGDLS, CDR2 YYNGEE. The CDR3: CASRGHGGGGNTGELFF. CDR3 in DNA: TGTGCCAGCAGGGGCCACGGAGGGGGCGGGAACACCGGGGAGCTGTTTTTT.

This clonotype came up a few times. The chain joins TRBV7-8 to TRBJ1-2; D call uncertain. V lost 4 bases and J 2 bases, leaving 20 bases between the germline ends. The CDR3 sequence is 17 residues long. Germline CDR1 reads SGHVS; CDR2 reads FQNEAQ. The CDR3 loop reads CASSSLDPRAVNYGYTF. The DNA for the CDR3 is TGTGCCAGCAGCTCTTTGGACCCTCGGGCGGTGAACTATGGCTACACCTTC.

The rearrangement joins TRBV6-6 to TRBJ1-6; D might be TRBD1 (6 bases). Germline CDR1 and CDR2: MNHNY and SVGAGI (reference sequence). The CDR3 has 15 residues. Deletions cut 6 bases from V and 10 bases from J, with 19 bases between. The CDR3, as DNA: TGTGCCAGCAGGTATAAGGCAGGGGCGCGATCACCCCTCCACTTT. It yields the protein CASRYKAGARSPLHF.

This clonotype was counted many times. The CDR3 sequence is CASSSGNSNQPQHF. CDR3 bases: TGTGCCAGCAGTTCAGGGAATAGCAATCAGCCCCAGCATTTT. The V and J genes are TRBV12-3 or TRBV12-4 and TRBJ1-5, with D perhaps matching TRBD1 (5 bases). This CDR3 is 14 amino acids long. Trimming removed 4 bases from V and 0 bases from J, with 7 bases in between.

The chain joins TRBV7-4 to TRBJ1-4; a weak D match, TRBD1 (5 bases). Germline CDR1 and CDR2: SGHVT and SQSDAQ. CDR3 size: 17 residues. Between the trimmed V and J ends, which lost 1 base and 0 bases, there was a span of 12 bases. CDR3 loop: CASSLDKGLATNEKLFF. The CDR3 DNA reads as TGTGCCAGCAGCTTAGATAAGGGGCTCGCAACTAATGAAAAACTGTTTTTT.

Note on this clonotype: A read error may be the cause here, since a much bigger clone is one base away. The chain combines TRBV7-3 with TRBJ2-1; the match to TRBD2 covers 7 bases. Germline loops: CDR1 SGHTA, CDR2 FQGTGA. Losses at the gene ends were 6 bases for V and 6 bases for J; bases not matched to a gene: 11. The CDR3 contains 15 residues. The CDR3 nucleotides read TGTGCCAGCAGTCTCAGACTAGCCTTCTTCAATGAGCAGTTCTTC. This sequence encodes CASSLRLAFFNEQFF.

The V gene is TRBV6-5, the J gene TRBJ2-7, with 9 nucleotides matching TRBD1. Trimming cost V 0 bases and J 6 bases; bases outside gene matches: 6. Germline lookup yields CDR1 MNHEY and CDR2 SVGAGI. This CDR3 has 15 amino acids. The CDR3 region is CASSYSGTGNLEQYF. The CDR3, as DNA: TGTGCCAGCAGTTACTCCGGGACAGGGAATCTCGAGCAGTACTTC.

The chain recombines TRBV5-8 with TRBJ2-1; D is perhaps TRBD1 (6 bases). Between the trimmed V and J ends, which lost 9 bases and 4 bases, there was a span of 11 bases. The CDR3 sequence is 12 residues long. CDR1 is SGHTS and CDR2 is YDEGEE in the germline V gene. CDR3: CANNQGYNEQFF. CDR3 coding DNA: TGTGCCAACAACCAGGGGTACAATGAGCAGTTCTTC.

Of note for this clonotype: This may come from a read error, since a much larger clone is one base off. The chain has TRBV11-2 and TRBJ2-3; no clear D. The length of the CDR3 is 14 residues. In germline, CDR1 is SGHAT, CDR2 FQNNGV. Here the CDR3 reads CANSFRIGTDTQYF. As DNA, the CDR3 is TGTGCCAACAGCTTTAGGATCGGGACAGATACGCAGTATTTT.

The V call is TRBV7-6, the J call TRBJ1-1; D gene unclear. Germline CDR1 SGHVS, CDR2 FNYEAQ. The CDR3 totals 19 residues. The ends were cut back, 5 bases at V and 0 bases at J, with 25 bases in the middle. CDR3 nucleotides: TGTGCCAGCAGCCCACCCCCCGCGGGTATCGGCACTATGAACACTGAAGCTTTCTTT. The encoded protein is CASSPPPAGIGTMNTEAFF.

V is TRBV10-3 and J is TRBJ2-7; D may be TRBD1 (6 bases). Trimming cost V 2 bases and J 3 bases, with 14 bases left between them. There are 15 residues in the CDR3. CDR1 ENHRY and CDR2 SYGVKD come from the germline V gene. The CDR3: CAISEKGERRYEQYV. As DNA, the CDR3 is TGTGCCATCAGTGAGAAGGGGGAGCGACGCTACGAGCAGTACGTC.